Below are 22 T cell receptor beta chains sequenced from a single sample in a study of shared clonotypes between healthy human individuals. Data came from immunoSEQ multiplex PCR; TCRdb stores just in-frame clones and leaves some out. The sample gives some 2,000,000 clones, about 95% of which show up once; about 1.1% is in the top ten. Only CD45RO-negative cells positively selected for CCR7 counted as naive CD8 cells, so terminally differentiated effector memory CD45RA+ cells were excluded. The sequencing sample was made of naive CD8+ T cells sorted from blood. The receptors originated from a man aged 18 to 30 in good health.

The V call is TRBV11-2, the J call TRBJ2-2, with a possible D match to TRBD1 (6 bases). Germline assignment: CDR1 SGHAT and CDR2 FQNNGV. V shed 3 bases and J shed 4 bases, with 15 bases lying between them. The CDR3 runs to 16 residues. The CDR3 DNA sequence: TGTGCCAGCAGCTTTGACAGGTCCCTCCCCACCGGGGAGCTGTTTTTT. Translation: CASSFDRSLPTGELFF. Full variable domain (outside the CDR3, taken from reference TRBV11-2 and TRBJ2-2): EAGVAQSPRYKIIEKRQSVAFWCNPISGHATLYWYQQILGQGPKLLIQFQNNGVVDDSQLPKDRFSAERLKGVDSTLKIQPAKLEDSAVYLCASSFDRSLPTGELFFGEGSRLTVL.

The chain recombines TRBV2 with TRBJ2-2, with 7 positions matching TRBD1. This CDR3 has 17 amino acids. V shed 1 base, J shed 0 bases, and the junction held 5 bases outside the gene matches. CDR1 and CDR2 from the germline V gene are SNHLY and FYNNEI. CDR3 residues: CASSEDGTVSNTGELFF. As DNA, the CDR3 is TGTGCCAGCAGTGAAGACGGGACAGTATCGAACACCGGGGAGCTGTTTTTT.

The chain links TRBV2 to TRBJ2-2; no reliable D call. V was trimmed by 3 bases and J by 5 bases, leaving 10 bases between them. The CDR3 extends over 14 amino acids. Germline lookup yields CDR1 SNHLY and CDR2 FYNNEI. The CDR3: CASSDAVITGELFF. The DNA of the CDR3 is TGTGCCAGCAGTGACGCCGTTATAACCGGGGAGCTGTTTTTT.

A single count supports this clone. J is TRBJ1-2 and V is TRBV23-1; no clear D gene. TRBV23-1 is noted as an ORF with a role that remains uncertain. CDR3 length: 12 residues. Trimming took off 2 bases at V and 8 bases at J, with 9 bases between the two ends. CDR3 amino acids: CASSQGGLGYTF. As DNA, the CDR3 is TGCGCCAGCAGTCAAGGTGGTTTAGGCTACACCTTC.

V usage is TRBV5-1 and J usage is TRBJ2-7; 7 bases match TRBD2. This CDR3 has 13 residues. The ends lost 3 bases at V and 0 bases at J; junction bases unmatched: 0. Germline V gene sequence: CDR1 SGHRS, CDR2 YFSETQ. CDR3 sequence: CASSWGGSYEQYF. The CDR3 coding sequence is TGCGCCAGCAGCTGGGGGGGCTCCTACGAGCAGTACTTC.

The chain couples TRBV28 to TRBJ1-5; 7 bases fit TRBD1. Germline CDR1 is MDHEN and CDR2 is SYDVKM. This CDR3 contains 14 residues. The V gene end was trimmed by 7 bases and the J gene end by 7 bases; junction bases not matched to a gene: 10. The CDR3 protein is CASTPTGYGQPQHF. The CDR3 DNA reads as TGTGCCAGCACCCCGACAGGGTATGGACAGCCCCAGCATTTT.

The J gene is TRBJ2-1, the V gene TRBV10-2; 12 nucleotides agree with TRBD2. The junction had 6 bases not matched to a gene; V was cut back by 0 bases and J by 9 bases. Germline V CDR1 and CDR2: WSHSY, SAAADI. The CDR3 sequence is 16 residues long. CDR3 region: CASSESLAGGPSEQFF. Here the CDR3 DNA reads TGCGCCAGCAGTGAGTCCCTAGCGGGAGGGCCAAGTGAGCAGTTCTTC.

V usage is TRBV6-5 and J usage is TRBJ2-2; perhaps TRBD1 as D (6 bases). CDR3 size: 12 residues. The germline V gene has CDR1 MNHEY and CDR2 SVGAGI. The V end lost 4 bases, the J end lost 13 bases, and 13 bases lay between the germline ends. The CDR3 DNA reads TGTGCCAGCAGTTTGACAGGAAAAGGGCTGTTTTTT. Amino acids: CASSLTGKGLFF.

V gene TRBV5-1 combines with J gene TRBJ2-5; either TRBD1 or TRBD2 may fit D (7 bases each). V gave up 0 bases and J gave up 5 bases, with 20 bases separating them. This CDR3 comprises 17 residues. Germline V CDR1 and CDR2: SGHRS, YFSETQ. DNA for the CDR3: TGCGCCAGCAGCTTGGCAGGGGGAGGGCCAGTCGGGGAGACCCAGTACTTC. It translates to CASSLAGGGPVGETQYF.

Here the CDR3 DNA reads TGTGCCAGCGGACAGGGTTATAACTATGGCTACACCTTC. Its protein is CASGQGYNYGYTF. This chain uses TRBV28 with TRBJ1-2, with 8 bases that match TRBD1. Germline V CDR1 and CDR2: MDHEN, SYDVKM. Trimming took 8 bases from V and 1 from J; bases not matched to a gene: 3. The CDR3 is 13 amino acids.

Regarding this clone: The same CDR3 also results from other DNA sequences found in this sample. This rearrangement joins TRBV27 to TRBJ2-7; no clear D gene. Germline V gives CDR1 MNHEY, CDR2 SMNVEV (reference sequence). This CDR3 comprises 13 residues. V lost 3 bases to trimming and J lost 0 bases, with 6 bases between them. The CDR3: CASSFQSSYEQYF. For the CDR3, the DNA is TGTGCCAGCAGTTTTCAAAGCTCCTACGAGCAGTACTTC.

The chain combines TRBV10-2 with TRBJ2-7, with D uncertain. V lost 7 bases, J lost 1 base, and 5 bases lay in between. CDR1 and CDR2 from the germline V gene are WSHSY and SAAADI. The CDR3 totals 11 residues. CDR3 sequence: CASTDSYEQYF. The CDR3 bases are TGCGCCAGCACAGATTCCTACGAGCAGTACTTC.

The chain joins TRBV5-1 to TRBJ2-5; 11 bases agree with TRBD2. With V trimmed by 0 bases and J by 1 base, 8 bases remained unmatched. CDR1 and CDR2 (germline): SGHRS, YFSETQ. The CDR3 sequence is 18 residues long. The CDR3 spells CASSLVGIAGGPQETQYF. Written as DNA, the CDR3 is TGCGCCAGCAGCTTGGTAGGAATAGCGGGAGGGCCCCAAGAGACCCAGTACTTC.

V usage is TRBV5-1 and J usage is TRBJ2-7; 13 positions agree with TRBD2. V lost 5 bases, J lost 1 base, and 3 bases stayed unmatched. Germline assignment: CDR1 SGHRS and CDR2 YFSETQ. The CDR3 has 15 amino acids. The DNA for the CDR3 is TGCGCCAGCAGGACGGGACTAGCGGGATCCTACGAGCAGTACTTC. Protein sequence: CASRTGLAGSYEQYF.

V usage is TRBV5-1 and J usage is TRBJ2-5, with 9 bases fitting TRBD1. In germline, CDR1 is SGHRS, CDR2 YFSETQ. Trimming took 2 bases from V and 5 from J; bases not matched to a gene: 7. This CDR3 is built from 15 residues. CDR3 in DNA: TGCGCCAGCAGCTTCCGGGACAGGGAGGGTGAGACCCAGTACTTC. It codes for CASSFRDREGETQYF.

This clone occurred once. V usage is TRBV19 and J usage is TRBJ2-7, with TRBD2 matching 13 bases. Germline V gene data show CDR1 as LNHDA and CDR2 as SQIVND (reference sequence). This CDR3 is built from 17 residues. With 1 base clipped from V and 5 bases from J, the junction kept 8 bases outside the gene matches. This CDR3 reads CASSIGARTSGGDEQYF. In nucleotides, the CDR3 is TGTGCCAGTAGTATAGGGGCCCGGACTAGCGGGGGTGACGAGCAGTACTTC.

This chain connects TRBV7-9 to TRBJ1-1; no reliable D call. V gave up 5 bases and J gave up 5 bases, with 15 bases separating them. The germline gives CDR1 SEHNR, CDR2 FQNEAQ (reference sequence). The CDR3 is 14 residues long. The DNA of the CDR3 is TGTGCCAGCAGCCTATCGAGGGAAGAAACTGAAGCTTTCTTT. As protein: CASSLSREETEAFF.

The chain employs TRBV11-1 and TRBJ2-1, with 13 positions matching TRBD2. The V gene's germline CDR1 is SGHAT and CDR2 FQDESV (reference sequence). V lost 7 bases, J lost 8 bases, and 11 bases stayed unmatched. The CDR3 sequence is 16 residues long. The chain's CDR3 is CASTAVGLAGMDEQFF. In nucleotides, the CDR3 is TGTGCCAGCACCGCCGTGGGACTAGCGGGGATGGATGAGCAGTTCTTC.

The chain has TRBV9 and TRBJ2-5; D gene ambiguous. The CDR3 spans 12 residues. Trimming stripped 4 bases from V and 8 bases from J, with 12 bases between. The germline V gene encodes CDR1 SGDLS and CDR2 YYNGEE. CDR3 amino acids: CASSSLGGTQYF. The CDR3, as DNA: TGTGCCAGCAGCTCTCTGGGTGGTACCCAGTACTTC. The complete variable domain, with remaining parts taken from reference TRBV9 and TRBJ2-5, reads DSGVTQTPKHLITATGQRVTLRCSPRSGDLSVYWYQQSLDQGLQFLIQYYNGEERAKGNILERFSAQQFPDLHSELNLSSLELGDSALYFCASSSLGGTQYFGPGTRLLVL.

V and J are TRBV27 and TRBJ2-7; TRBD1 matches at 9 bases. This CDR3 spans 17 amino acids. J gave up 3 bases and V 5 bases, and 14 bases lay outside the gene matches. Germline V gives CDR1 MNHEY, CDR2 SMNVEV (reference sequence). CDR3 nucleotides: TGTGCCAGCAGTCCTTCTTGGGGACAGGGCCTAGTCTACGAGCAGTACTTC. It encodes CASSPSWGQGLVYEQYF.

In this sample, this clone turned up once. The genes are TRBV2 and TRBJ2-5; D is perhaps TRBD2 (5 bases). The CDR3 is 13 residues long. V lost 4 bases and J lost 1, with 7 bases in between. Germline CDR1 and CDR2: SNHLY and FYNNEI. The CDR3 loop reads CASSGLPQETQYF. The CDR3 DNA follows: TGTGCCAGCAGTGGACTACCCCAAGAGACCCAGTACTTC.

CDR3 nucleotide sequence: TGTGCCAGCAGCTTAGGGGACTCCTATGGCTACACCTTC. It translates to CASSLGDSYGYTF. The chain links TRBV11-2 to TRBJ1-2, with D possibly being TRBD1 (5 bases). V lost 1 base to trimming and J lost 4 bases, with 7 bases between them. This CDR3 has 13 amino acids. From germline, CDR1 is SGHAT and CDR2 FQNNGV.